Shown below are 18 T cell receptor beta chains from a single sample sequenced in a study of blood T cell repertoires in COVID-19. The protocol was immunoSEQ multiplex PCR, while the TCRdb copy is restricted to in-frame clones and leaves out a portion. The sample shows about 30,000 clones, 77% of them seen only once. The sample taken for sequencing was peripheral blood. These receptors were collected from a woman in her 70s with active or convalescent COVID-19.

The chain combines TRBV28 with TRBJ2-2; a possible D gene is TRBD1 (6 bases). Germline assignment: CDR1 MDHEN and CDR2 SYDVKM. The CDR3 length is 13 residues. Trimming shortened V by 6 bases and J by 6 bases, and 11 bases separated the two germline ends. CDR3 in amino acids: CASRATGSGELFF. The CDR3 region has the DNA TGTGCCAGCAGAGCAACAGGGTCCGGGGAGCTGTTTTTT.

V is TRBV2 and J is TRBJ2-7; TRBD1 matches at 7 bases. From germline, CDR1 is SNHLY and CDR2 FYNNEI. The CDR3 sequence is 12 residues long. The ends lost 3 bases at V and 5 bases at J; junction bases unmatched: 1. The CDR3 region is CASSETGHEQYF. DNA of the CDR3: TGTGCCAGCAGTGAGACAGGGCACGAGCAGTACTTC.

The chain couples TRBV2 to TRBJ1-4; 8 bases fit TRBD1. Germline V CDR1 and CDR2: SNHLY, FYNNEI. The CDR3 covers 15 residues. Trimming cost V 6 bases and J 4 bases; bases outside gene matches: 7. DNA of the CDR3: TGTGCCAGCAGGGCTACAGGGGGGGATAATGAAAAACTGTTTTTT. It encodes CASRATGGDNEKLFF.

This clone was found a few times. The chain links TRBV18 to TRBJ2-7; TRBD1 is a possible D gene (6 bases). The CDR3 loop spans 13 amino acids. V was pared by 5 bases and J by 7 bases, with 15 bases between. From germline, CDR1 is KGHSH and CDR2 LQKENI. The CDR3 spells CASSSRDTEEQYF. The CDR3 DNA reads TGTGCCAGCTCATCCCGGGACACTGAGGAGCAGTACTTC.

The chain couples TRBV30 to TRBJ1-1; 7 bases agree with TRBD1. The germline CDR1 and CDR2 sequences are GTSNPN and SVGIG (reference sequence). This CDR3 is 12 amino acids long. The J segment lost 4 bases and the V segment lost 2 bases, leaving 1 base of the junction unmatched. The CDR3 protein is CAWSQGGTEAFF. CDR3 bases: TGTGCCTGGAGTCAGGGGGGCACTGAAGCTTTCTTT.

This clone was detected only once. The chain uses TRBV5-6 and TRBJ1-3; no clear D gene. The CDR3 totals 15 residues. V lost 1 base to trimming and J lost 0 bases, with 8 bases between them. Germline V gene sequence: CDR1 SGHDT, CDR2 YYEEEE. The CDR3 here is CASSLPGLSGNTIYF. For the CDR3, the DNA is TGTGCCAGCAGCTTGCCAGGCCTCTCTGGAAACACCATATATTTT. Based on the CDR3 plus reference TRBV5-6 and TRBJ1-3, the full variable domain is DAGVTQSPTHLIKTRGQQVTLRCSPKSGHDTVSWYQQALGQGPQFIFQYYEEEERQRGNFPDRFSGHQFPNYSSELNVNALLLGDSALYLCASSLPGLSGNTIYFGEGSWLTVV.

The V gene is TRBV27, the J gene TRBJ1-4; 8 bases match TRBD1. The germline CDR1 and CDR2 sequences are MNHEY and SMNVEV (reference sequence). V lost 3 bases, J lost 5 bases, and 8 bases stayed unmatched. The CDR3 runs to 16 residues. The chain's CDR3 is CASSFGTGERNEKLFF. DNA for the CDR3: TGTGCCAGCAGTTTCGGGACAGGTGAAAGAAATGAAAAACTGTTTTTT.

This chain joins TRBV29-1 and TRBJ2-1; perhaps TRBD2 as D (6 bases). V lost 6 bases and J 9 bases, leaving 15 bases between the germline ends. The CDR3 extends over 12 amino acids. Per germline, CDR1 SQVTM and CDR2 ANQGSEA. This chain's CDR3 is CSVTSRNVEQFF. CDR3 bases: TGCAGCGTGACTAGTAGGAACGTTGAGCAGTTCTTC.

This clone has just a few counts. The chain joins TRBV5-1 to TRBJ1-1; D is perhaps TRBD1 (6 bases). This CDR3 is 17 amino acids long. V was cut by 4 bases and J by 5 bases, with 24 bases left in between. The germline gives CDR1 SGHRS, CDR2 YFSETQ. Written as DNA, the CDR3 is TGCGCCAGCAGCCAAAGGTCGGGGGGCTTGGGTGGGACTGAAGCTTTCTTT. It is translated as CASSQRSGGLGGTEAFF.

This clone appeared a single time. The CDR3, as DNA: TGTGCCAGCAGTTGGGTAGGGGGAGATACGCAGTATTTT. Encoded protein: CASSWVGGDTQYF. The chain combines TRBV28 with TRBJ2-3; D perhaps matches TRBD1 (6 bases). This CDR3 has 13 amino acids. The V end was cut by 4 bases, the J end by 5 bases, with 10 bases between. From germline, CDR1 is MDHEN and CDR2 SYDVKM.

The chain joins TRBV11-3 to TRBJ2-3, with TRBD1 as a possible D gene (6 bases). This CDR3 region has 15 residues. V was clipped by 1 base and J by 4 bases, with 12 bases between them. Germline V gene data show CDR1 as SGHNT and CDR2 as YENEEA. For the CDR3, the DNA is TGTGCCAGCAGCTTAGGTGCAGGGGCTGCAGATACGCAGTATTTT. Translating gives CASSLGAGAADTQYF.

The chain employs TRBV5-1 and TRBJ2-5, with unresolved D. Trimming pared 4 bases from V and 5 bases from J, leaving 12 bases between. The V gene's germline CDR1 is SGHRS and CDR2 YFSETQ. The CDR3 is made up of 13 amino acids. Here the CDR3 reads CASSASGSETQYF. The CDR3 DNA follows: TGCGCCAGCAGCGCGTCGGGTTCGGAGACCCAGTACTTC.

The chain is built from TRBV7-2 and TRBJ2-1; TRBD1 aligns across 11 bases. J was trimmed by 7 bases and V by 1 base; bases with no gene match: 9. CDR3 size: 17 residues. The germline V gene encodes CDR1 SGHTA and CDR2 FQGNSA. CDR3 protein: CASSLDWTGGAGNEQFF. The CDR3 DNA reads as TGTGCCAGCAGCTTAGATTGGACAGGGGGCGCCGGGAATGAGCAGTTCTTC.

A few counts support this clone. This same CDR3 is encoded by further DNA sequences in the sample. The gene calls are TRBV18 and TRBJ1-4; 9 bases are shared with TRBD1. With V trimmed by 4 bases and J by 4 bases, 1 base remained unmatched. The germline V gene encodes CDR1 KGHSH and CDR2 LQKENI. This CDR3 has 14 amino acids. The CDR3 spells CASSLDRGNEKLFF. The CDR3 DNA is TGTGCCAGCTCACTGGACAGGGGTAATGAAAAACTGTTTTTT.

This sequence joins TRBV6-2 or TRBV6-3 and TRBJ2-5; the match to TRBD1 covers 10 bases. Germline V gives CDR1 MNHEY, CDR2 SVGEGT. The CDR3 spans 15 residues. V trimming: 6 bases; J trimming: 7 bases; junction bases outside the gene matches: 11. The CDR3 reads CASSKIGQGVGTQYF. CDR3 DNA sequence: TGTGCCAGCAGCAAGATAGGACAGGGGGTCGGGACCCAGTACTTC.

This chain connects TRBV6-5 to TRBJ1-3; tentatively, D is TRBD1 (6 bases). There are 15 residues in the CDR3. V lost 6 bases, J lost 4 bases, and 16 bases lay in between. From germline, CDR1 is MNHEY and CDR2 SVGAGI. CDR3 coding DNA: TGTGCCAGCAGCCGAAGGGGGACATTAGGAAACACCATATATTTT. Residues: CASSRRGTLGNTIYF.

This clone occurred a few times. This rearrangement joins TRBV7-9 to TRBJ2-1, with 16 bases identical to TRBD2. CDR3 length equals 18 residues. The germline gives CDR1 SEHNR, CDR2 FQNEAQ (reference sequence). V was clipped by 5 bases and J by 7 bases; unmatched bases: 11. The CDR3 sequence is CASSQGTSGGAGWNEQFF. For the CDR3, the DNA is TGTGCCAGCAGCCAAGGGACTAGCGGGGGGGCCGGTTGGAATGAGCAGTTCTTC.

The rearrangement joins TRBV12-3 or TRBV12-4 to TRBJ2-3; D remains ambiguous. V was clipped by 6 bases and J by 5 bases, with 6 bases between them. The CDR3 length is 11 residues. The CDR3 region has the DNA TGTGCCAGCAGCCTACTAGATACGCAGTATTTT. Its protein is CASSLLDTQYF.